These T cell receptor beta chains were read from a single sample in a study of shared clonotypes between healthy human individuals. The method was immunoSEQ multiplex PCR; TCRdb's version includes in-frame clones alone and lacks a portion of them. There are more than 2 million clones in the sample; around 96% occur only once, and roughly 1.1% lies in the top ten. Sequencing was done on a sample of naive CD8+ T cells sorted from blood. These receptors came from a young man in good health. CDR3s include the opening cysteine and the closing phenylalanine or tryptophan. A D gene is named only where the DNA matches it firmly. The size of a clone is reported for some rows only, either as once, few or many, or as a class for expanded clones.

clone_size d_call j_call v_call cdr3_aa cdr3_nt
NA NA TRBJ2-2 TRBV5-4 CASSFALNTGELFF TGTGCCAGCAGCTTTGCTCTTAACACCGGGGAGCTGTTTTTT
NA NA TRBJ1-2 TRBV10-1 CASSEMRTTGYTF TGCGCCAGCAGTGAGATGCGGACGACCGGCTACACCTTC
NA NA TRBJ1-1 TRBV6-5 CASSYSPGMNTEAFF TGTGCCAGCAGTTACTCCCCAGGGATGAACACTGAAGCTTTCTTT
NA NA TRBJ2-1 TRBV28 CASSYGRVRDEQFF TGTGCCAGCAGTTACGGGCGGGTTAGAGATGAGCAGTTCTTC
NA NA TRBJ2-4 TRBV28 CASSFSLAKNIQYF TGTGCCAGCAGTTTTTCCCTAGCCAAAAACATTCAGTACTTC
once NA TRBJ2-5 TRBV5-1 CASSLVQSRNQETQYF TGCGCCAGCAGCTTGGTACAAAGCCGGAACCAAGAGACCCAGTACTTC
NA NA TRBJ2-3 TRBV7-9 CASSLALGEAPTDTQYF TGTGCCAGCAGCTTAGCGCTGGGGGAGGCACCCACAGATACGCAGTATTTT
NA TRBD2 TRBJ2-3 TRBV11-2 CASSSWTSALEDTQYF TGTGCCAGCAGCTCCTGGACTAGCGCCCTCGAAGATACGCAGTATTTT
once TRBD2 TRBJ2-7 TRBV11-2 CASSLGPGFSGRGYEQYF TGTGCCAGCAGCTTAGGACCAGGTTTTAGCGGGAGGGGCTACGAGCAGTACTTC
NA NA TRBJ2-2 TRBV27 CASSLSSGNTGELFF TGTGCCAGCAGTTTATCGAGCGGGAACACCGGGGAGCTGTTTTTT
NA TRBD1 TRBJ1-2 TRBV4-3 CASSAGTGEYGYTF TGCGCCAGCAGCGCCGGGACAGGGGAATATGGCTACACCTTC
NA NA TRBJ2-5 TRBV10-2 CASSEWLGGGTQYF TGCGCCAGCAGTGAGTGGTTGGGCGGAGGGACCCAGTACTTC
NA NA TRBJ2-3 TRBV6-6 CASSYSANTDTQYF TGTGCCAGCAGTTACTCTGCTAACACAGATACGCAGTATTTT
NA NA TRBJ1-2 TRBV19 CASSMALSGGYGYTF TGTGCCAGTAGTATGGCCCTGTCCGGCGGCTATGGCTACACCTTC
NA TRBD1 TRBJ1-4 TRBV28 CASSLDRVGEKLFF TGTGCCAGCAGTTTGGACAGGGTTGGTGAAAAACTGTTTTTT
NA NA TRBJ1-5 TRBV28 CASSSPPQGSNQPQHF TGTGCCAGCAGTTCCCCCCCACAGGGTAGCAATCAGCCCCAGCATTTT
NA NA TRBJ2-7 TRBV23-1 CASSQSVAEKPYEQYF TGCGCCAGCAGTCAATCGGTGGCAGAGAAACCCTACGAGCAGTACTTC
NA TRBD1 TRBJ1-1 TRBV5-1 CASSLDRGPITEAFF TGCGCCAGCAGCTTGGACAGGGGGCCGATCACTGAAGCTTTCTTT
NA NA TRBJ1-2 TRBV28 CASSSQGNYGYTF TGTGCCAGCAGTTCCCAGGGTAACTATGGCTACACCTTC
NA NA TRBJ2-3 TRBV6-5 CASSSAFADTQYF TGTGCCAGCAGTTCCGCCTTCGCAGATACGCAGTATTTT
NA NA TRBJ2-3 TRBV6-5 CASSQTGASTDTQYF TGTGCCAGCAGTCAGACAGGAGCTAGCACAGATACGCAGTATTTT
NA TRBD2 TRBJ2-5 TRBV9 CASSPGLAGGGVGETQYF TGTGCCAGCAGCCCCGGACTAGCGGGGGGCGGGGTTGGAGAGACCCAGTACTTC
NA NA TRBJ2-7 TRBV11-2 CASSQRSSYEQYF TGTGCCAGCAGCCAACGTAGCTCCTACGAGCAGTACTTC
NA NA TRBJ1-2 TRBV2 CASSEDLYGYTF TGTGCCAGCAGTGAAGATCTATATGGCTACACCTTC
NA NA TRBJ1-1 TRBV25-1 CASSEYAGGIEAFF TGTGCCAGCAGTGAATATGCGGGGGGGATTGAAGCTTTCTTT
NA NA TRBJ2-7 TRBV11-2 CASSLGGLEYEQYF TGTGCCAGCAGCTTAGGAGGGTTGGAGTACGAGCAGTACTTC
once TRBD2 TRBJ2-7 TRBV28 CASKLAGEAYEQYF TGTGCCAGCAAACTGGCGGGAGAGGCCTACGAGCAGTACTTC
NA NA TRBJ2-1 TRBV27 CASTGEGISYNEQFF TGTGCCAGCACCGGTGAGGGTATCTCCTACAATGAGCAGTTCTTC
once NA TRBJ2-7 TRBV29-1 CSVGLLGEQYF TGCAGCGTTGGCCTACTCGGCGAGCAGTACTTC
NA TRBD1 TRBJ2-2 TRBV15 CATSIMGQAAELFF TGTGCCACCTCGATAATGGGACAGGCGGCGGAGCTGTTTTTT
NA NA TRBJ2-2 TRBV11-2 CASSLVGIGASYTGELFF TGTGCCAGCAGCTTAGTGGGGATCGGGGCTAGTTACACCGGGGAGCTGTTTTTT
NA NA TRBJ1-6 TRBV7-7 CASSAYRVGDSPLHF TGTGCTAGCAGCGCTTACAGGGTCGGGGATTCACCCCTCCACTTT
NA NA TRBJ2-5 TRBV6-5 CASSYSGRGQETQYF TGTGCCAGCAGTTACTCAGGCAGGGGCCAAGAGACCCAGTACTTC
NA NA TRBJ2-1 TRBV4-2 CASSQDPAGGNNEQFF TGTGCCAGCAGCCAAGATCCGGCAGGGGGGAACAATGAGCAGTTCTTC
NA NA TRBJ2-7 TRBV5-8 CASSSRPRGPAYEQYF TGTGCCAGCAGCTCCCGGCCCAGAGGGCCCGCCTACGAGCAGTACTTC
NA NA TRBJ1-6 TRBV5-1 CASSLAGHPVHF TGCGCCAGCAGCTTGGCCGGGCACCCCGTCCACTTT
NA TRBD1 TRBJ1-1 TRBV11-2 CASSLGRQGQGAFF TGTGCCAGCAGCTTAGGGAGACAGGGCCAGGGGGCTTTCTTT
NA TRBD1 TRBJ1-1 TRBV6-5 CASSTGGTEAFF TGTGCCAGCAGTACAGGGGGCACTGAAGCTTTCTTT
NA NA TRBJ2-5 TRBV7-7 CASRPPAEETQYF TGTGCTAGCCGACCCCCGGCGGAAGAGACCCAGTACTTC
NA TRBD1 TRBJ2-3 TRBV7-9 CASSSTGTGSHDDTQYF TGTGCCAGCAGCTCAACCGGGACAGGGTCCCATGATGATACGCAGTATTTT
NA NA TRBJ2-5 TRBV30 CAWSVGKPGEQYF TGTGCCTGGAGTGTAGGGAAACCTGGAGAGCAGTACTTC
once NA TRBJ2-7 TRBV27 CASSPRAWTGYEQYF TGTGCCAGCAGTCCACGGGCCTGGACTGGCTACGAGCAGTACTTC
NA NA TRBJ2-7 TRBV27 CASSSIIGDLYEQYF TGTGCCAGCAGTTCCATAATAGGGGATTTGTACGAGCAGTACTTC
NA NA TRBJ1-2 TRBV4-1 CASSPSLAKTGVYGYTF TGCGCCAGCAGCCCATCCCTAGCCAAGACAGGAGTCTATGGCTACACCTTC
NA NA TRBJ2-6 TRBV19 CASSHYSGANVLTF TGTGCCAGTAGTCACTACTCTGGGGCCAACGTCCTGACTTTC
once NA TRBJ1-4 TRBV6-6 CASSYSVTFGEKLFF TGTGCCAGCAGTTACTCTGTCACTTTCGGGGAAAAACTGTTTTTT
once NA TRBJ2-3 TRBV19 CASSTGGADTQYF TGTGCCAGTAGCACAGGGGGGGCAGATACGCAGTATTTT
NA NA TRBJ2-7 TRBV27 CASSNLIDYEQYF TGTGCCAGCAGCAACCTCATAGACTACGAGCAGTACTTC